The clone carrying this TCR beta chain was seen a handful of times. The antigen remains undetermined. Repertoires were generated with immunoSEQ multiplex PCR, while TCRdb's copy carries only in-frame clones and drops some. The sample records 30,000 to 40,000 clones, more than 65% being singletons. This entry is derived from a study of STAT5B mutations in CD4+ large granular lymphocyte leukemia. Study observations and caveats: Main leukemic clonotypes were patient-specific, but approximately 25% appeared at low frequency elsewhere. Higher CD4+ than CD8+ T-LGLL clonality might reflect small sample size. 8/27 top patient clones versus 2/35 control clones were TRBV06-family.

Germline CDR1 is SEHNR and CDR2 is FQNEAQ (reference sequence). Trimming shortened V by 2 bases and J by 0 bases, and 8 bases separated the two germline ends. The CDR3 totals 14 residues. The chain couples TRBV7-9 to TRBJ2-7; D possibly corresponds to TRBD1 (6 bases). The source is a human donor in good health. Sequences were obtained from CD4+ T cells from blood buffy coats. CDR3 DNA: TGTGCCAGCAGCTTACAGGGGAACTCCTACGAGCAGTACTTC. Protein: CASSLQGNSYEQYF. Full variable domain (remainder filled in from reference TRBV7-9 and TRBJ2-7): DTGVSQNPRHKITKRGQNVTFRCDPISEHNRLYWYRQTLGQGPEFLTYFQNEAQLEKSRLLSDRFSAERPKGSFSTLEIQRTEQGDSAMYLCASSLQGNSYEQYFGPGTRLTVT.